This T cell receptor beta chain was captured by sequencing in a study of T-cell reconstitution after alpha-beta-depleted transplantation in children. The germline gives CDR1 SEHNR, CDR2 FQNEAQ (reference sequence). Trimming pared 3 bases from V and 6 bases from J, leaving 8 bases between. This CDR3 has 12 amino acids. This clonotype was observed at least ten times. It was with unique molecular identifiers that the TCRbeta library was prepared. TCRdb re-called the PCR reads through MiXCR, storing one row per CDR3 protein. The sample lists about 230,000 distinct CDR3 sequences, around 13% occurring once.

This clonotype originated in a human donor who donated a stem cell graft to a child with acute lymphoblastic leukemia. This specimen was PBMCs from the stem cell graft donor, taken from the stem cell graft. The rearrangement links TRBV7-9 to TRBJ1-2; D unresolved. The CDR3: CASSLFIDGYTF. In DNA, the CDR3 is TGTGCCAGCAGCTTGTTCATCGATGGCTACACCTTC.